The clone carrying this T cell receptor (beta chain) was counted once. After removal of 2 bases from V and 5 bases from J, the junction contained 3 bases not matched to a gene. The CDR3 has 15 amino acids. The V gene's germline CDR1 is LNHDA and CDR2 SQIVND (reference sequence). The data stem from a study of OX40 agonist ivuxolimab in advanced cancers. Clones were read by immunoSEQ multiplex PCR, and TCRdb kept only the in-frame ones, dropping some. The repertoire has fewer than 85,000 clones, approximately 87% of them found once; the top ten carry roughly 0.8%. The genes are TRBV19 and TRBJ2-2; TRBD2 matches 9 bases. The specimen was CD4+ or CD8+ T cells sorted from blood, collected in a trial of the OX40 agonist ivuxolimab. The sequence was obtained from an adult with an advanced solid tumor such as melanoma, head and neck, liver or kidney cancer. The CDR3 DNA reads TGTGCCAGTAGTATAAGGACTAGCGTTACCGGGGAGCTGTTTTTT. Its protein product is CASSIRTSVTGELFF. Together with reference TRBV19 and TRBJ2-2, the CDR3 gives the full variable domain: DGGITQSPKYLFRKEGQNVTLSCEQNLNHDAMYWYRQDPGQGLRLIYYSQIVNDFQKGDIAEGYSVSREKKESFPLTVTSAQKNPTAFYLCASSIRTSVTGELFFGEGSRLTVL.